This T cell receptor beta chain was recovered during a study of OX40 agonist ivuxolimab in advanced cancers. About the research overall: Patients got intravenous ivuxolimab at 0.01 to 10 mg/kg every 2 weeks. Partial responses were achieved by three patients: one hepatocellular carcinoma, two cutaneous melanoma.

Study observations and caveats: In the 0.1 to 3.0 mg/kg range, CD4+ and CD8+ blood T cells had expanded clonally by week 6.

This CDR3 has 15 amino acids. CDR1 is SGHVS, CDR2 FQNEAQ, per germline. V was trimmed by 5 bases and J by 4 bases, leaving 15 bases between them. Only a few counts were recorded for this clone. What it binds is unknown. Clones were sequenced by immunoSEQ multiplex PCR, and TCRdb holds only the in-frame ones, with some missing. The sample gives 55,000 to 70,000 clones, more than 65% of which show up once; 2.4% is in the top ten. V and J are TRBV7-8 and TRBJ1-3; D is ambiguous. The input for sequencing was CD4+ or CD8+ T cells sorted from blood, taken in a trial of the OX40 agonist ivuxolimab. The TCR was taken from an adult with an advanced solid tumor such as melanoma, head and neck, liver or kidney cancer. The CDR3 sequence: CASSMGGQGGNTIYF. CDR3 sequence (DNA): TGTGCCAGCAGCATGGGAGGGCAAGGGGGAAACACCATATATTTT.